This T cell receptor beta chain was found in a study of identical twins. Findings of the study overall: Out-of-frame TCR alpha sharing observed in monozygotic twins exceeded model estimates.

Turning to this clonotype: Its specificity is unknown.

A single record per CDR3 protein comes from TCRdb applying MiXCR to the 5' RACE reads. The sample shows around 530,000 distinct CDR3 sequences, roughly 15% of them seen only once. Another study also made use of these data, one on yellow fever vaccine responses in identical twins.

The receptor's source is a woman younger than 35 in good health. Sequencing was carried out using CD4+ T cells sorted from blood.

CDR3 DNA sequence: TGCAGTGCTAGTCTCGATGAGCAGTTCTTC. Protein: CSASLDEQFF. This chain joins TRBV20-1 and TRBJ2-1; D remains unclear. The CDR3 length is 10 residues. Trimming left V 3 bases short and J 8 bases short, with 5 bases between. The germline gives CDR1 DFQATT, CDR2 SNEGSKA (reference sequence).